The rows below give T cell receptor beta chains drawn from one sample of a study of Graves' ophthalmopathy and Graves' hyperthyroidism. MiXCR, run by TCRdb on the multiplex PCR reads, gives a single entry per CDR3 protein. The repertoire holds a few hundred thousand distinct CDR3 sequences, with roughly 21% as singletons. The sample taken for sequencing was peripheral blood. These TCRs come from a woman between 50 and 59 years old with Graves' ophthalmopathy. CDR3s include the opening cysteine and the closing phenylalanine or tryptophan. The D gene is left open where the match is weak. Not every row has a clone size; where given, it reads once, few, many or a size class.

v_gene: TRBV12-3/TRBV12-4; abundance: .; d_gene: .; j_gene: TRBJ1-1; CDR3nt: TGTGCCAGCAGTTTAGTGACCGGGGGCACTGAAGCTTTCTTT; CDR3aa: CASSLVTGGTEAFF
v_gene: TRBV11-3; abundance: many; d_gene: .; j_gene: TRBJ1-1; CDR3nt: TGTGCCAGCAGCACATCTAGGGTCACTGAAGCTTTCTTT; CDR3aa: CASSTSRVTEAFF
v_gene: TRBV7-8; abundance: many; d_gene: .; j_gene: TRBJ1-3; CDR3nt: TGTGCCAGCAGCTTAGACCTGGGCTCTGGAAACACCATATATTTT; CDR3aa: CASSLDLGSGNTIYF
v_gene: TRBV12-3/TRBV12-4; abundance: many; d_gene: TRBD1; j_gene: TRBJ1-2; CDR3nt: TGTGCCAGCAGTTTGTCAGGGGGCTATGGCTACACCTTC; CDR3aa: CASSLSGGYGYTF
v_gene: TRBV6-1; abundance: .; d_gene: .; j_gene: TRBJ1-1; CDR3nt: TGTGCCAGCAGTCGTAATATGAACACTGAAGCTTTCTTT; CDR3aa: CASSRNMNTEAFF
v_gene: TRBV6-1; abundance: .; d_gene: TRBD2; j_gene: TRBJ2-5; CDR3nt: TGTGCCAGCTATGGACCGGGACTAGCGGGTGGGGAGACCCAGTACTTC; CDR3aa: CASYGPGLAGGETQYF
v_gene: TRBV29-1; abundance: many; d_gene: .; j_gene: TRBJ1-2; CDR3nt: TGCAGCGTTCCTATTGGGACGGAAAACTATGGCTACACCTTC; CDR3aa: CSVPIGTENYGYTF
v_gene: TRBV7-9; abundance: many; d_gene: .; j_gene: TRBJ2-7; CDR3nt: TGTGCCAGCAGCTTACGGGAAGGTTCCTACGAGCAGTACTTC; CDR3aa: CASSLREGSYEQYF
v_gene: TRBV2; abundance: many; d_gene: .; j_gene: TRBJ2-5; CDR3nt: TGTGCCAGCAGTGAACAGGGGTACCAAGAGACCCAGTACTTC; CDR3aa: CASSEQGYQETQYF
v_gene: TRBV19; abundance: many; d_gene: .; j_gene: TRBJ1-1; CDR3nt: TGTGCCACCGTTCCCCGGATCGGAGAGGGGAACACTGAAGCTTTCTTT; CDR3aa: CATVPRIGEGNTEAFF
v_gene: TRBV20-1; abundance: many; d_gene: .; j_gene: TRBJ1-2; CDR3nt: TGCAGTGCTAGAGACGGGGGTAAGGATGGCTACACCTTC; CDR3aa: CSARDGGKDGYTF
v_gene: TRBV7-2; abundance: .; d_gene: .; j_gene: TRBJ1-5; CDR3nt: TGTGCCAGCAGCTTAGTGGGTGCGGGTCAGCCCCAGCATTTT; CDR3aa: CASSLVGAGQPQHF
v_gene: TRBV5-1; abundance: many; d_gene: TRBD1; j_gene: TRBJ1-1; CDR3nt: TGCGCCAGCAGCTTACAGGGGGCGGAAGCTTTCTTT; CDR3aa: CASSLQGAEAFF
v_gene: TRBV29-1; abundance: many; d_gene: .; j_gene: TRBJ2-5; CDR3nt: TGCAGCGTCGACGCTGGGGGGAGGGAGACCCAGTACTTC; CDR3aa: CSVDAGGRETQYF
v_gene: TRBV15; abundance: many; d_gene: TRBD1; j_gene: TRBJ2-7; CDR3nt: TGTGCCACCAGCAGTTCCCGGGACAGGGGGCCACTAGGCTACGAGCAGTACTTC; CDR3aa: CATSSSRDRGPLGYEQYF
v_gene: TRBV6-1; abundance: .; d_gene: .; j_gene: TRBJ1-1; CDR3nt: TGTGCCAGCACCTTAGCAGCGAACACTGAAGCTTTCTTT; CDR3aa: CASTLAANTEAFF
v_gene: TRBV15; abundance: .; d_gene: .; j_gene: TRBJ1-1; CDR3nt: TGTGCCACCAGCAGAGATGGATTGTCAGGGCTCGTAGCTTTCTTT; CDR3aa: CATSRDGLSGLVAFF
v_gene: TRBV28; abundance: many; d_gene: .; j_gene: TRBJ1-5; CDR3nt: TGTGCCAGCAGTCCCCTTAAGCAAGGGGGCAATCAGCCCCAGCATTTT; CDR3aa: CASSPLKQGGNQPQHF
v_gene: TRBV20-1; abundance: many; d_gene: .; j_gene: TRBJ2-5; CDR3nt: TGCGGGAAAACAGGGTTAGGGGAGACCCAGTACTTC; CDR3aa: CGKTGLGETQYF
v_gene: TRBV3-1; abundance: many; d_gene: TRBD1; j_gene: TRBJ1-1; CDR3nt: TGTGCCAGCAGTCTTGACGGGGACAGTTACATGAACACTGAAGCTTTCTTT; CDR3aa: CASSLDGDSYMNTEAFF
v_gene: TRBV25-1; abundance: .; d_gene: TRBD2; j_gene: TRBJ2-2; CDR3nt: TGTGCCAGCAGTGAATTCTTCCAGGGCTTAAAGACTAGCGAGTTCACCGGGGAGCTGTTTTTT; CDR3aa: CASSEFFQGLKTSEFTGELFF
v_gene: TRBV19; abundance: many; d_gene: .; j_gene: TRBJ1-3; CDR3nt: TGTGCCAGTAGTTATCAGGGATCGAACACCATATATTTT; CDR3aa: CASSYQGSNTIYF
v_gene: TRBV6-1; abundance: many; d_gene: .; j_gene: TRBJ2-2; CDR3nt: TGTGCCAGCAGTAAGGGGGGAAACACCGGGGAGCTGTTTTTT; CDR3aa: CASSKGGNTGELFF
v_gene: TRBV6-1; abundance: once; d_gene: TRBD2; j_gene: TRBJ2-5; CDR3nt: TGTGCCAGCCGACTCGGGAGGCCTTCCCAAGAGACCCAGTACTTC; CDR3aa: CASRLGRPSQETQYF
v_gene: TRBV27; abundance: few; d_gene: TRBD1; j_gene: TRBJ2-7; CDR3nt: TGTGCCAGCAGTTTATCAGGGACAGCAACCTACGAGCAGTACTTC; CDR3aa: CASSLSGTATYEQYF
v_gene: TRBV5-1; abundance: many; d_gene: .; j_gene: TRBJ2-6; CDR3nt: TGCGCCAGCAGCTTGGTTGAGACAGCCGGGGCCAACGTCCTGACTTTC; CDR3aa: CASSLVETAGANVLTF
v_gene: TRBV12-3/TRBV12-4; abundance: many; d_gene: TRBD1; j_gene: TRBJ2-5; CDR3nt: TGTGCCAGCAGTTCTGGGACAGGGTTAGGGGAGACCCAGTACTTC; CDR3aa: CASSSGTGLGETQYF
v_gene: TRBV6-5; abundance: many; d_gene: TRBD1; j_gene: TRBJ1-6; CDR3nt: TGTGCCAGCAGTTCGGGACAGAGTAATTCACCCCTCCACTTT; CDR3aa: CASSSGQSNSPLHF